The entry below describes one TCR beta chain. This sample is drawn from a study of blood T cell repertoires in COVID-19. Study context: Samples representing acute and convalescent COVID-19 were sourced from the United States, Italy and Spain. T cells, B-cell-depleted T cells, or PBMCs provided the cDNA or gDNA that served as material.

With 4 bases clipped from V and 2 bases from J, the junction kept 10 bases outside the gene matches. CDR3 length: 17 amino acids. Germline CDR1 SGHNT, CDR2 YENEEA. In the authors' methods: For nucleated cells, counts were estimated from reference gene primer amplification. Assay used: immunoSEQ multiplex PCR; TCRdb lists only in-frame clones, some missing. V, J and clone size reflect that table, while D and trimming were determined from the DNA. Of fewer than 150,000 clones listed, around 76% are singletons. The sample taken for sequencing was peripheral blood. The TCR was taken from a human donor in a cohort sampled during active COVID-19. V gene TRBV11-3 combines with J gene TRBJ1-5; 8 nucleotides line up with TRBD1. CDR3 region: CASSSPANRGGNQPQHF. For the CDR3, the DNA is TGTGCCAGCAGCTCGCCCGCGAACAGGGGGGGCAATCAGCCCCAGCATTTT.